This T cell receptor beta chain was profiled in a study of blood T cell repertoires in COVID-19. Study details: Acute-phase and convalescent COVID-19 samples originated in the United States, Italy and Spain. Nucleic acid was either cDNA or gDNA, and it came from T cells, B-cell-depleted T cells, or PBMCs.

Everyone who took part was 18 to 89 years old, and they came from about two dozen US areas. The authors' processing: Amplification with reference gene primers provided the estimates of nucleated cell counts. TCRdb keeps only in-frame clones here, not all; method: immunoSEQ multiplex PCR. V and J calls and clone size are as listed in that table; D and trimming were resolved from the DNA. The top ten clones hold roughly 2% of a sample with around 300,000 clones, 88% of them seen once. CDR1 and CDR2 (germline): KGHDR, SFDVKD. CDR3 size: 15 residues. Trimming took 6 bases from V and 0 from J; bases not matched to a gene: 6.

Sequencing was performed on PBMCs or T cells enriched from blood (not recorded which). This clonotype was obtained from a woman in her sixties or seventies in a cohort exposed to, infected with or recovered from COVID-19 (not recorded which). The rearrangement uses TRBV24-1 and TRBJ1-1; TRBD1 aligns across 7 bases. The CDR3 here is CATSQGEWMNTEAFF. The CDR3 DNA sequence: TGTGCCACCAGTCAGGGGGAGTGGATGAACACTGAAGCTTTCTTT.